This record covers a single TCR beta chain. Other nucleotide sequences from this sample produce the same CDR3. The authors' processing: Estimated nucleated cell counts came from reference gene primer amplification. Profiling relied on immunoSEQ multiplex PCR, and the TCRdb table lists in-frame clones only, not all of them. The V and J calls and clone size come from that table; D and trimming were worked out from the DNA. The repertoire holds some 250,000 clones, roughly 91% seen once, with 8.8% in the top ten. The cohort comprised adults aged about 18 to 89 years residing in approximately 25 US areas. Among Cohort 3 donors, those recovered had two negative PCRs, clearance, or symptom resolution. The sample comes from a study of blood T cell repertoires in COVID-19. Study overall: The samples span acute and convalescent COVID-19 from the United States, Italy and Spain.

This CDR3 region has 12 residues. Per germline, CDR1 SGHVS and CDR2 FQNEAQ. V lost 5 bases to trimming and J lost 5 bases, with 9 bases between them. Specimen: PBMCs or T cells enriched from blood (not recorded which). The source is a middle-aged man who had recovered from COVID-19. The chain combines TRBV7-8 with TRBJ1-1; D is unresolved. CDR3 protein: CASSRLATEAFF. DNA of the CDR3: TGTGCCAGCAGCCGTCTGGCAACTGAAGCTTTCTTT.